One and the same sample provided the 8 T cell receptor beta chains below, sequenced in a study of blood T cell repertoires in COVID-19. Data came from immunoSEQ multiplex PCR; TCRdb stores just in-frame clones and leaves some out. This sample carries more than 200,000 clones, around nine tenths of them seen once, and the ten largest clones take 1.5% to 2%. Input material: PBMCs or T cells enriched from blood (not recorded which). All receptors come from a woman in her 50s who had recovered from COVID-19.

The chain employs TRBV27 and TRBJ2-7, with D tentatively TRBD2 (6 bases). Trimming left V 7 bases short and J 1 base short, with 23 bases between. The length of the CDR3 is 17 residues. Germline V CDR1 and CDR2: MNHEY, SMNVEV (reference sequence). The CDR3 region has the DNA TGTGCCAGCATGACAGCGGGTCTTCGTTCCGGTTCCTACGAGCAGTACTTC. It codes for CASMTAGLRSGSYEQYF.

This clone was picked up a small number of times. The rearrangement links TRBV4-1 to TRBJ2-7, with D maybe TRBD2 (6 bases). Between the trimmed V and J ends, which lost 1 base and 4 bases, there was a span of 17 bases. The CDR3 consists of 16 residues. CDR1 MGHRA and CDR2 YSYEKL come from the germline V gene. CDR3 loop: CASSQGFRGKTYEQYF. The CDR3 bases are TGCGCCAGCAGCCAAGGCTTTCGCGGGAAGACATACGAGCAGTACTTC.

The chain joins TRBV18 to TRBJ2-2; D is perhaps TRBD1 (5 bases). The length of the CDR3 is 15 residues. From germline, CDR1 is KGHSH and CDR2 LQKENI. Trimming cost V 4 bases and J 4 bases, with 13 bases left between them. The CDR3 DNA is TGTGCCAGCTCACTTGTCCCAGGGTCCACCGGGGAGCTGTTTTTT. Encoded protein: CASSLVPGSTGELFF.

The chain combines TRBV10-1 with TRBJ1-1, with TRBD1 matching 7 bases. CDR1 is WNHNN, CDR2 SYGVQD, per germline (reference sequence). The J segment lost 5 bases and the V segment lost 6 bases, leaving 3 bases of the junction unmatched. The CDR3 runs to 12 residues. CDR3 DNA: TGCGCCAGCAGCGAACAGGGGACTGAAGCTTTCTTT. It codes for CASSEQGTEAFF.

The V and J genes are TRBV6-1 and TRBJ2-7; a weak D match, TRBD1 (6 bases). The germline CDR1 and CDR2 sequences are MNHNS and SASEGT. The CDR3 sequence is 12 residues long. V gave up 3 bases and J gave up 5 bases, with 8 bases separating them. The CDR3 bases are TGTGCCAGCAGTGAGCAGGGGCACGAGCAGTACTTC. It yields the protein CASSEQGHEQYF.

The chain employs TRBV7-8 and TRBJ2-5, with TRBD1 matching over 8 bases. The germline V gene has CDR1 SGHVS and CDR2 FQNEAQ. The J segment lost 3 bases and the V segment lost 3 bases, leaving 0 bases of the junction unmatched. This CDR3 region has 13 residues. The CDR3 DNA follows: TGTGCCAGCAGCTTGGACAGGGAAGAGACCCAGTACTTC. As protein: CASSLDREETQYF. Complete variable domain (other parts from reference TRBV7-8 and TRBJ2-5): GAGVSQSPRYKVAKRGQDVALRCDPISGHVSLFWYQQALGQGPEFLTYFQNEAQLDKSGLPSDRFFAERPEGSVSTLKIQRTQQEDSAVYLCASSLDREETQYFGPGTRLLVL.

V usage is TRBV28 and J usage is TRBJ2-5, with TRBD1 as a possible D gene (6 bases). Between the trimmed V and J ends, which lost 8 bases and 5 bases, there was a span of 9 bases. This CDR3 contains 11 residues. Germline V lookup: CDR1 MDHEN, CDR2 SYDVKM. CDR3 DNA: TGTGCCAGCCAGGGGTTGGAGACCCAGTACTTC. Its translation is CASQGLETQYF.

The rearrangement uses TRBV6-6 and TRBJ1-5; weak D call: TRBD1 (5 bases). Germline-derived CDR1 and CDR2 are MNHNY and SVGAGI (reference sequence). This CDR3 comprises 14 residues. Between the trimmed V and J ends, which lost 6 bases and 1 base, there was a span of 10 bases. This CDR3 reads CASRKPGSNQPQHF. In nucleotides, the CDR3 is TGTGCCAGCAGAAAGCCAGGGAGCAATCAGCCCCAGCATTTT.